These 8 T cell receptor beta chains originate from one sample sequenced in a study of CD8 T cells in Susac syndrome. A quantity of about 0.5 to 1 ug RNA underwent reverse transcription using random hexamers. One entry per CDR3 protein results from TCRdb running MiXCR on the immunoSEQ multiplex PCR reads. This table holds about 190,000 distinct CDR3 sequences, roughly 94% found once. Sequenced sample: CD8+ T cells from PBMCs. Every receptor here comes from a human donor with Susac syndrome.

The CDR3 protein is CSAQPPGSSYEQYF. CDR3 bases: TGCAGTGCTCAGCCCCCGGGGAGCTCGTACGAGCAGTACTTC. The rearrangement links TRBV20-1 to TRBJ2-7; possibly TRBD2 for D (5 bases). Germline-derived CDR1 and CDR2 are DFQATT and SNEGSKA (reference sequence). This CDR3 contains 14 residues. With 5 bases removed from V and 4 bases from J, the gap between germline ends came to 18 bases.

This clonotype was recorded once. The chain is built from TRBV28 and TRBJ2-7; the match to TRBD2 covers 11 bases. CDR1 is MDHEN, CDR2 SYDVKM, per germline. V shed 2 bases and J 0 bases; nucleotides not matched to a gene: 9. This CDR3 spans 18 amino acids. The CDR3 loop reads CASSLPTTSGTGSYEQYF. In DNA, the CDR3 is TGTGCCAGCAGTTTACCCACGACTAGCGGGACCGGCTCCTACGAGCAGTACTTC.

The sample holds a few counts of this clonotype. The chain carries TRBV27 and TRBJ2-7, with a tentative D call TRBD1 (5 bases). The germline gives CDR1 MNHEY, CDR2 SMNVEV (reference sequence). The CDR3 length is 13 residues. Between the trimmed V and J ends, which lost 2 bases and 2 bases, there was a span of 7 bases. CDR3 residues: CASSLRGPYEQYF. The DNA of the CDR3 is TGTGCCAGCAGTTTAAGGGGCCCCTACGAGCAGTACTTC.

The V gene is TRBV6-4, the J gene TRBJ2-1; 8 bases fit TRBD1. Germline CDR1 is MRHNA and CDR2 is SNTAGT. V dropped 7 bases and J dropped 4; count of bases not matched to a gene: 9. The CDR3 sequence is 15 residues long. CDR3 bases: TGTGCCAGCACCGTCCCGGGACAGGAGTACAATGAGCAGTTCTTC. Its protein is CASTVPGQEYNEQFF.

The genes are TRBV9 and TRBJ2-1; D remains ambiguous. Trimming cost V 3 bases and J 0 bases, with 10 bases left between them. The germline CDR1 and CDR2 sequences are SGDLS and YYNGEE. The CDR3 runs to 15 residues. CDR3 amino acids: CASSDPASSYNEQFF. CDR3 DNA sequence: TGTGCCAGCAGCGATCCCGCCAGCTCCTACAATGAGCAGTTCTTC.

The chain combines TRBV15 with TRBJ1-2; D may be TRBD1 (5 bases). Between the trimmed V and J ends, which lost 0 bases and 5 bases, there was a span of 13 bases. CDR1 and CDR2 (germline): LNHNV, YYDKDF (reference sequence). The CDR3 extends over 15 amino acids. The CDR3 loop is CATSRETGGRYGYTF. CDR3 nucleotide sequence: TGTGCCACCAGCAGAGAAACAGGCGGTCGGTATGGCTACACCTTC.

In its sample, this clonotype was seen once. This rearrangement joins TRBV24-1 to TRBJ1-4, with TRBD1 matching 7 bases. Germline V gene data show CDR1 as KGHDR and CDR2 as SFDVKD. The junction had 11 bases not matched to a gene; V was cut back by 5 bases and J by 0 bases. This CDR3 comprises 18 residues. CDR3 in DNA: TGTGCCACCAGTGTCCTCCCGGGACAGCATGCAACTAATGAAAAACTGTTTTTT. Translated, it gives CATSVLPGQHATNEKLFF.

The CDR3 is CASSNRVNSNQPQHF. CDR3 nucleotide sequence: TGTGCCAGTAGCAACAGAGTAAATAGCAATCAGCCCCAGCATTTT. V is TRBV19 and J is TRBJ1-5; D is unclear. Germline V gives CDR1 LNHDA, CDR2 SQIVND (reference sequence). The CDR3 consists of 15 residues. V dropped 6 bases and J dropped 0 bases, with 12 bases sitting between them.